Below are 20 T cell receptor delta chains sequenced from a single sample in a study of γδ T cells in repeated Plasmodium falciparum infection. Flow sorting of PBMC yielded separate Vgamma9/Vdelta2+ and Vdelta2-negative gammadelta T cell populations for bulk repertoire analysis. TCRdb reapplied CATT to the multiplex PCR reads. The data contain 45,000 to 50,000 delta-chain clones, around 1.6% of them singletons. Sequenced material: gamma-delta T cells from blood. The receptors here all came from a pool of human donors (malaria-infected and uninfected, not separated).

A word on this clone: This likely came from a read error, as a far larger clone is one base away. Additional DNA sequences in this sample encode the identical CDR3. The CDR3 is CALGEKAILGEIYTDKLIF. The CDR3 DNA is TGTGCCCTTGGGGAAAAGGCGATACTGGGGGAGATATACACCGATAAACTCATCTTT. The genes are TRDV1 and TRDJ1; 9 nucleotides match TRDD3. This CDR3 spans 19 amino acids. The V gene's germline CDR1 is TSWWSYY and CDR2 QGS.

As DNA, the CDR3 is TGTGCTCTTGTTAACCTTCACCGTACTGGGGGATGGGATAACACCGATAAACTCATCTTT. This gives the protein CALVNLHRTGGWDNTDKLIF. V is TRDV1 and J is TRDJ1, with 10 bases lining up with TRDD3. The J gene is absent in TCRdb and was assigned here via DNA matching to germline. The germline CDR1 and CDR2 sequences are TSWWSYY and QGS. This CDR3 spans 20 amino acids. Unmatched junction bases numbered 20, after V lost 7 bases and J lost 0 bases.

On this clone itself: This likely traces to a read error, being one base from a far larger clone. In the same sample, other DNA sequences code for this CDR3. Here the CDR3 reads CALGELGPTELLGDWCDKLIF. In DNA, the CDR3 is TGTGCTCTTGGGGAACTCGGTCCTACAGAGCTGCTGGGGGATTGGTGCGATAAACTCATCTTT. The chain couples TRDV1 to TRDJ1, with 9 bases matching TRDD3. Germline-derived CDR1 and CDR2 are TSWWSYY and QGS. The V gene end was trimmed by 0 bases and the J gene end by 4 bases; junction bases not matched to a gene: 21. This CDR3 region has 21 residues.

This clone was counted only a few times. TCRdb shows a much larger clone's protein in place of this DNA's translation, and the two differ at residue 16, likely through a read error; the protein shown is translated from the DNA. The V call is TRDV1, the J call TRDJ1; 11 positions agree with TRDD3. The J gene was missing in TCRdb and was found by matching the end of the DNA to germline. The germline gives CDR1 TSWWSYY, CDR2 QGS. This CDR3 is built from 19 residues. CDR3 sequence: CALGEGASYWGIWTDELIF. CDR3 DNA sequence: TGTGCTCTTGGGGAAGGTGCGTCCTACTGGGGGATATGGACCGATGAACTCATCTTT.

Worth noting for this clone: The protein that TCRdb holds for this DNA derives from a much larger clone and differs from the translated DNA at residue 15, which likely indicates a read error; the protein shown here is translated from the DNA. A V gene of TRDV2 was called, but no J gene was assigned; the listed D gene, TRDD3, was not tested against the DNA. CDR3 length: 17 residues. Germline CDR1 reads GEAIGNYY; CDR2 reads EKD. The CDR3: CACDSLQAGGHTDKPIF. The CDR3 nucleotides read TGTGCCTGTGACTCCCTGCAAGCGGGGGGGCACACCGATAAACCCATCTTT.

On this clone itself: A read error likely explains why the TCRdb protein, taken from a much larger clone, differs from this DNA's translation at residue 12; the protein shown is translated from the DNA. The chain recombines TRDV1 with TRDJ1; D remains ambiguous. Germline matching of the DNA provided the J gene here, since TCRdb leaves it blank. This CDR3 has 16 amino acids. The germline gives CDR1 TSWWSYY, CDR2 QGS. The CDR3, as DNA: TGTGCTCTTGGGGAACTACTCCCCCTTTACACCGGTAAACTCATCTTT. Residues: CALGELLPLYTGKLIF.

Of note for this clone: A far bigger clonotype differs at one base, so this is likely a read error. This same CDR3 is encoded by further DNA sequences in the sample. The V call is TRDV3, the J call TRDJ1, with no clear D. TCRdb carries no J gene annotation; the J gene was assigned here by matching the DNA with germline. Germline CDR1 TVYSNPD, CDR2 GDNSRS (reference sequence). The CDR3 is made up of 10 amino acids. Trimming left V 2 bases short and J 8 bases short, with 9 bases between. This chain's CDR3 is CAFRLSKLIF. The CDR3 DNA reads as TGTGCCTTTCGATTGAGCAAACTCATCTTT.

In its sample, this clone was seen many times. The chain is built from TRDV2 and TRDJ1, with TRDD3 identical over 10 bases. The CDR3 is made up of 20 amino acids. Germline-derived CDR1 and CDR2 are GEAIGNYY and EKD. J gave up 0 bases and V 1 base, and 16 bases lay outside the gene matches. DNA for the CDR3: TGTGCCTGTGACACGGTGCTGGGGGATAGGGTCGGAAGGTACACCGATAAACTCATCTTT. Translating gives CACDTVLGDRVGRYTDKLIF.

This clone occurred many times. A far larger clone lies a single base away; this is likely a read error. Other DNA sequences of this sample code for an identical CDR3. The chain couples TRDV1 to TRDJ1; D is perhaps TRDD3 (5 bases). Since TCRdb gives no J gene, matching the DNA to germline was used here to assign it. V was clipped by 5 bases and J by 0 bases, with 22 bases between them. The germline gives CDR1 TSWWSYY, CDR2 QGS. This CDR3 region has 18 residues. The CDR3: CALGLPLGSLRYTDKLIF. As DNA, the CDR3 is TGTGCTCTTGGGCTCCCCCTGGGCTCCCTCCGGTACACCGATAAACTCATCTTT.

Regarding this clone: The TCRdb record carries a much larger clone's protein, which differs from this DNA's translation at residue 5; a read error is the likely cause, and the protein listed here is the DNA translation. V gene TRDV1 combines with J gene TRDJ1; possibly TRDD2 for D (6 bases). Here the J gene was assigned by germline matching of the DNA, as TCRdb has none. CDR1 is TSWWSYY and CDR2 is QGS in the germline V gene. The CDR3 sequence is 17 residues long. The V end was cut by 4 bases, the J end by 8 bases, with 26 bases between. The CDR3 nucleotides are TGTGCTCTTGGGGGACTCCTACGGTCGGAACTGTCTAGCAAACTCATCTTT. Its protein is CALGGLLRSELSSKLIF.

This clone has only a few counts. Translating this DNA gives a protein that differs at residue 12 from the TCRdb one, which belongs to a much larger clone; a read error is likely, and the protein shown is this translation. The chain links TRDV2 to TRDJ1; D not certain. The J gene, missing from TCRdb, was assigned here through DNA to germline matching. The CDR3 consists of 16 residues. The germline V and J ends were trimmed by 3 bases and 6 bases, with 22 bases remaining between them. Germline loops: CDR1 GEAIGNYY, CDR2 EKD. The CDR3 DNA is TGTGCCTGTGACCAATGCCGCCCCTCCAAGCCCAATAAACTCATCTTT. Translated, it gives CACDQCRPSKPNKLIF.

In this sample, this clone turned up many times. The protein that TCRdb holds for this DNA derives from a much larger clone and differs from the translated DNA at residue 3, which likely indicates a read error; the protein shown here is translated from the DNA. The chain carries TRDV2 and TRDJ1; D is perhaps TRDD3 (6 bases). The CDR3 loop spans 16 amino acids. Germline V gives CDR1 GEAIGNYY, CDR2 EKD. The CDR3 is CARDTVGGRYTDKLIF. CDR3 DNA: TGTGCCCGTGACACCGTTGGGGGCCGCTACACCGATAAACTCATCTTT.

About this clone itself: The mismatch at residue 9 between this DNA's translation and the TCRdb protein of a much larger clone likely reflects a read error; the protein shown is translated from the DNA. The chain couples TRDV1 to TRDJ1; perhaps TRDD2 as D (8 bases). TCRdb supplies no J gene; here it was assigned by aligning the nucleotide sequence to germline. This CDR3 contains 18 residues. Germline-derived CDR1 and CDR2 are TSWWSYY and QGS. V was clipped by 8 bases and J by 2 bases, with 27 bases between them. For the CDR3, the DNA is TGTGCTCTTACTTCCTACGTTCGTGTCTGGGGGCTAACCGATAAACTCATCTTT. Amino acid sequence: CALTSYVRVWGLTDKLIF.

This clone was seen only a few times. A far larger clone is one base from this, pointing to a likely read error. Other DNA sequences in the sample encode the same CDR3. The rearrangement joins TRDV2 to TRDJ1, with 12 bases identical to TRDD3. TCRdb lists no J gene, so it was determined here by aligning the DNA to germline. The CDR3 extends over 16 amino acids. The junction had 12 bases not matched to a gene; V was cut back by 7 bases and J by 4 bases. Germline values: CDR1 GEAIGNYY, CDR2 EKD. CDR3 amino acids: CAWGFSYWGILDKLIF. CDR3 nucleotides: TGTGCCTGGGGATTTTCGTACTGGGGGATACTCGATAAACTCATCTTT.

This clone was detected many times. The protein that TCRdb holds for this DNA derives from a much larger clone and differs from the translated DNA at residue 7, which likely indicates a read error; the protein shown here is translated from the DNA. The chain carries TRDV1 and TRDJ1, with 12 bases that match TRDD3. The CDR3 covers 18 residues. From germline, CDR1 is TSWWSYY and CDR2 QGS. Unmatched junction bases numbered 8, after V lost 3 bases and J lost 0 bases. CDR3 loop: CALGDGPWGIRDTDKLIF. For the CDR3, the DNA is TGTGCTCTTGGGGACGGCCCCTGGGGGATACGAGACACCGATAAACTCATCTTT.

Concerning this clone itself: This likely traces to a read error, being one base from a far larger clone. The same CDR3 also results from other DNA sequences found in this sample. V is TRDV1 and J is TRDJ1; TRDD3 agrees at 8 bases. TCRdb lists no J gene, so it was determined here by aligning the DNA to germline. The CDR3 covers 16 residues. V lost 6 bases, J lost 5 bases, and 14 bases stayed unmatched. Germline V gene data show CDR1 as TSWWSYY and CDR2 as QGS. The CDR3 sequence is CALGRATLGDNDKLIF. In DNA, the CDR3 is TGTGCTCTTGGTAGGGCTACTCTGGGGGACAATGATAAACTCATCTTT.

This clone was observed a few times. TCRdb's protein, taken from a much larger clone, differs from this DNA's translation at residue 18, likely owing to a read error; the protein displayed comes from the DNA. The J gene is TRDJ3, the V gene TRDV1; D may match TRDD2 or TRDD3 (8 bases each). Germline CDR1 is TSWWSYY and CDR2 is QGS. The CDR3 consists of 25 residues. The CDR3, as DNA: TGTGCTCTTGGGACTACCATGCTTCCTACTTCGGGGGATAGGATGAGCTCCCGGGACACCCGACAGATGTTTTTC. Residues: CALGTTMLPTSGDRMSSRDTRQMFF.

As to this clone: A far larger clone is one nucleotide away, so this likely arose from a read error. Other DNA sequences of this sample code for an identical CDR3. This chain links TRDV1 with TRDJ1; D remains ambiguous. Germline matching of the DNA provided the J gene here, since TCRdb leaves it blank. V was clipped by 6 bases and J by 0 bases, with 17 bases between them. Germline V gene data show CDR1 as TSWWSYY and CDR2 as QGS. The CDR3 totals 16 residues. CDR3 sequence (DNA): TGTGCTCTTGGAGAAACAAGGGCCGCGTACACCGATAAACTCATCTTT. As protein: CALGETRAAYTDKLIF.

This clone has just a few counts. A read error is likely here: a far larger clone is one base away. Other nucleotide sequences from this sample produce the same CDR3. J gene calling gave no result, while the V gene is TRDV1; the table's D call, TRDD3, was not checked against the DNA. The CDR3 has 16 residues. Germline CDR1 and CDR2: TSWWSYY and QGS. CDR3 region: CALGELVPLEDGGLIF. CDR3 bases: TGTGCTCTTGGGGAACTAGTCCCGCTTGAGGACGGAGGGCTCATCTTT.

A few counts support this clone. The amino acid sequence in TCRdb belongs to a much larger clone and departs from this DNA's translation at residue 5, likely a sequencing read error; the sequence shown is translated from the DNA. The J gene is TRDJ1, the V gene TRDV1; 12 bases line up with TRDD3. TCRdb lists no J gene, so it was determined here by aligning the DNA to germline. There are 25 residues in the CDR3. Germline CDR1 and CDR2: TSWWSYY and QGS. Unmatched junction bases numbered 32, after V lost 6 bases and J lost 0 bases. CDR3: CALGGLSSGRRTLGDTLLYTDKLIF. The CDR3 DNA is TGTGCTCTTGGTGGACTTTCCTCCGGTCGTCGAACTCTGGGGGATACGCTCCTGTACACCGATAAACTCATCTTT.